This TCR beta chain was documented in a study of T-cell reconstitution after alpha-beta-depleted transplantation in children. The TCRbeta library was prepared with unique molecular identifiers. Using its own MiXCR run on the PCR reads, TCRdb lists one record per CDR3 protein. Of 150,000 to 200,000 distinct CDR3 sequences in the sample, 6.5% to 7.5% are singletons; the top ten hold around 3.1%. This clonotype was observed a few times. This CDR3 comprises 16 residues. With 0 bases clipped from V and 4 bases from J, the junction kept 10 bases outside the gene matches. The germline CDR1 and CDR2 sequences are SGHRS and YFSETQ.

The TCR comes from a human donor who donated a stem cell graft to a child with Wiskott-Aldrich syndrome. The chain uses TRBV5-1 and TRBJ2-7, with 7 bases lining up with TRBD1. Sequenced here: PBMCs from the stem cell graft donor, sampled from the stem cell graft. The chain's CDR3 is CASSLETQGEGYEQYF. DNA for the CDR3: TGCGCCAGCAGCTTGGAAACTCAGGGGGAAGGATACGAGCAGTACTTC.